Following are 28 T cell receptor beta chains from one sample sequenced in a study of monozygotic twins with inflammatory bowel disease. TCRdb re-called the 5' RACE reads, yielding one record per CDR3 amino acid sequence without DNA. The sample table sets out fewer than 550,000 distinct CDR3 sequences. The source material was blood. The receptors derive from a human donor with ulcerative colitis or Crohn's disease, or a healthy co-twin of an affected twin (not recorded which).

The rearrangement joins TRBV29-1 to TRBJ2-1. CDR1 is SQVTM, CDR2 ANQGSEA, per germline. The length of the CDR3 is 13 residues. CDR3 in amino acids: CTMIGLSYNEQFF.

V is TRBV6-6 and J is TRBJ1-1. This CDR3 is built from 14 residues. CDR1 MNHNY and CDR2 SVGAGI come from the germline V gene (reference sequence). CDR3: CASSPDMSGTEAFF.

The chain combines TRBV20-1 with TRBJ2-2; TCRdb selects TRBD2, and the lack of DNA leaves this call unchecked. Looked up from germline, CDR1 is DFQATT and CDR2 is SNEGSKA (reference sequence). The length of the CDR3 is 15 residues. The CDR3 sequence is CSASSLAGNTGELFF.

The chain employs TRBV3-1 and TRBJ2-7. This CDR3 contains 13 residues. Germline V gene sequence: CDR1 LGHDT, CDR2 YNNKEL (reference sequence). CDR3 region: CASSQVSAYEQYF.

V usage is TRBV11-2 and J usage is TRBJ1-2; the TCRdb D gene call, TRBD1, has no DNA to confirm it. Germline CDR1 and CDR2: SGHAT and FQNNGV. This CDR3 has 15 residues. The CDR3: CASSLERGSTYGYTF. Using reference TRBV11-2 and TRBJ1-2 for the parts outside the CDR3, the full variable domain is EAGVAQSPRYKIIEKRQSVAFWCNPISGHATLYWYQQILGQGPKLLIQFQNNGVVDDSQLPKDRFSAERLKGVDSTLKIQPAKLEDSAVYLCASSLERGSTYGYTFGSGTRLTVV.

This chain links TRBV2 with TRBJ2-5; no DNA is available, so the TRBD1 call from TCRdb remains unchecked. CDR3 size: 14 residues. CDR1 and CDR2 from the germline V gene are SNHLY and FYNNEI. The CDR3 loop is CASGRAGVQETQYF.

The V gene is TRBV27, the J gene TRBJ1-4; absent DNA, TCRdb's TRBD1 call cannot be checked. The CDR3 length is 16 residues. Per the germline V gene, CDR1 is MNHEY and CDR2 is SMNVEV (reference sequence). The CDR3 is CASSSNPGAVNEKLFF.

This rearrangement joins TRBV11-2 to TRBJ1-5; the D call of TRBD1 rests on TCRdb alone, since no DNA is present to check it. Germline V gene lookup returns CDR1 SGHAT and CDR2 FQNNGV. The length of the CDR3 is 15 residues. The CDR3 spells CASSLDGGSNQPQHF.

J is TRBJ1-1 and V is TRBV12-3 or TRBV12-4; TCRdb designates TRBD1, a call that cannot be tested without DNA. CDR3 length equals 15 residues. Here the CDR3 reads CASSLSGWGGTEAFF.

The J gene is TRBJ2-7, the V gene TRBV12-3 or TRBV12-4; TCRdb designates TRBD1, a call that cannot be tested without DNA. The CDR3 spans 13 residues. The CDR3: CASSNPPGNEQYF.

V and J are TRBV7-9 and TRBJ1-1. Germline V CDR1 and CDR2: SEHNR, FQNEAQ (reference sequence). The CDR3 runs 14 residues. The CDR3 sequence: CASSPSWVNTEAFF. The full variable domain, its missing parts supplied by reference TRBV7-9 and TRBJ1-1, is DTGVSQNPRHKITKRGQNVTFRCDPISEHNRLYWYRQTLGQGPEFLTYFQNEAQLEKSRLLSDRFSAERPKGSFSTLEIQRTEQGDSAMYLCASSPSWVNTEAFFGQGTRLTVV.

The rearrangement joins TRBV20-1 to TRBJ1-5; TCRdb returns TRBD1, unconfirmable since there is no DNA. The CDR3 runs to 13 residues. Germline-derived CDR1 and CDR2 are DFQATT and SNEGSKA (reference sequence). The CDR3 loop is CSVDRVGNQPQHF.

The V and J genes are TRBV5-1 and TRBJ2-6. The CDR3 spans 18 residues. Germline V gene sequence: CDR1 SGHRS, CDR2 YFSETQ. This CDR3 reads CASSLLITWVSGANVLTF.

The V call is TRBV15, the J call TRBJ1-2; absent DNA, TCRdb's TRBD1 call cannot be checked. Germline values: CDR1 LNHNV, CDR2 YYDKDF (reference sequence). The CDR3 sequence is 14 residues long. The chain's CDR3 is CATSREQGAQGYTF.

The CDR3 loop is CASSITSGGGYEQYF. The chain is built from TRBV7-2 and TRBJ2-7; the D call from TCRdb, TRBD2, cannot be confirmed without DNA. CDR1 and CDR2 from the germline V gene are SGHTA and FQGNSA. The CDR3 contains 15 residues.

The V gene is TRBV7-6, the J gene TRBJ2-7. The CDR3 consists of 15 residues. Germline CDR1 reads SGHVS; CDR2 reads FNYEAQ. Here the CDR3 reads CASSLDPTQYYEQYF.

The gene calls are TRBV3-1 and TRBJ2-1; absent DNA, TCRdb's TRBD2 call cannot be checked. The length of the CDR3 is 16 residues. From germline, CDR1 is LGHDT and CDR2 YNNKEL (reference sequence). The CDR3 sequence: CASSQDRGGLANEQFF.

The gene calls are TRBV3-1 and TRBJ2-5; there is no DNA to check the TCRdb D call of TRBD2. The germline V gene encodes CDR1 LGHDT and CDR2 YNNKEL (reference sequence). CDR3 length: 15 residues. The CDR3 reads CASSQGLQYQETQYF.

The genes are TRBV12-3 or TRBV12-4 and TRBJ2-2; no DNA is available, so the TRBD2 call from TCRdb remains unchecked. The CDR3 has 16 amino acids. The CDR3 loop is CARGSAPLEPTGELFF.

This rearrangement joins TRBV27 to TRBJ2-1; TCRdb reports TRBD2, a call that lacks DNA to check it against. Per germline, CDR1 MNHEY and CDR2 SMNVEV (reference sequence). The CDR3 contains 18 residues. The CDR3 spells CASSLRSPASGGANEQFF.

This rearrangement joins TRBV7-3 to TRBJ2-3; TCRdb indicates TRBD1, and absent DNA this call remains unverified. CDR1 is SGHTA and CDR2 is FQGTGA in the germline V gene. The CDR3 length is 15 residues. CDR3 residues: CASSSGDSQRDAQYF.

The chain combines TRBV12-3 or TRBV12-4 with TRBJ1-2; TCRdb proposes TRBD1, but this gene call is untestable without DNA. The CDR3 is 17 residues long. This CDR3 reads CASSFSGTGRPRYGYTF.

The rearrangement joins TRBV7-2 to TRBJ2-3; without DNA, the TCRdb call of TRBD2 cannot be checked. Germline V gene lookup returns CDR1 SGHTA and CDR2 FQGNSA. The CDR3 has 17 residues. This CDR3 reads CASSSGLAGGPADTQYF. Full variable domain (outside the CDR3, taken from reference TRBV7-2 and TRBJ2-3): GAGVSQSPSNKVTEKGKDVELRCDPISGHTALYWYRQSLGQGLEFLIYFQGNSAPDKSGLPSDRFSAERTGGSVSTLTIQRTQQEDSAVYLCASSSGLAGGPADTQYFGPGTRLTVL.

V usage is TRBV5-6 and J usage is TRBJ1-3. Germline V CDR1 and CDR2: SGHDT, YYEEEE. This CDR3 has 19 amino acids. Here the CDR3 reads CASSLAGIVRVHSGNTIYF.

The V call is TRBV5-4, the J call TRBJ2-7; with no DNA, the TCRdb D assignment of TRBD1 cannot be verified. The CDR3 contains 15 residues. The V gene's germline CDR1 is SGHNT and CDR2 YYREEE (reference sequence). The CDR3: CASSFRDRGNYEQYF.

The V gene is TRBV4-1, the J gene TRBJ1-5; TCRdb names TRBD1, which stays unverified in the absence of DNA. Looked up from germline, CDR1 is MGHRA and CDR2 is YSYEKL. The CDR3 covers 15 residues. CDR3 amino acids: CASSQGVTGRQPQHF.

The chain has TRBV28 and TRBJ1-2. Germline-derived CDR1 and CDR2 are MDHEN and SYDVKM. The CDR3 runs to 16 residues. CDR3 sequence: CASSSYAGQIGSGYTF.

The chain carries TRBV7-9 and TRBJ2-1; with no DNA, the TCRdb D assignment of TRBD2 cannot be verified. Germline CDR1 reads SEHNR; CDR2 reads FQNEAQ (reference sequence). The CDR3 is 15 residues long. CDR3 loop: CASSPGGTSYNEQFF.